Listed here are 22 T cell receptor beta chains from one sample, sequenced in a study of spatial heterogeneity in lung cancer. TCRdb re-called the 5' RACE reads with MiXCR, one entry per CDR3 protein. The table has some 37,000 distinct CDR3 sequences, approximately 7.2% seen once. The time point denotes: sample taken at primary tumor resection. This specimen was PBMCs, taken at surgery. The receptors derive from a female donor with early-stage non-small cell lung cancer.

Ten or more counts support this clonotype. The rearrangement uses TRBV20-1 and TRBJ2-1, with 10 nucleotides matching TRBD2. The CDR3 contains 14 residues. Losses at the gene ends were 3 bases for V and 5 bases for J; bases not matched to a gene: 4. Germline lookup yields CDR1 DFQATT and CDR2 SNEGSKA (reference sequence). This chain's CDR3 is CSASRAGGDNEQFF. Written as DNA, the CDR3 is TGCAGTGCTAGCCGAGCGGGGGGGGACAATGAGCAGTTCTTC.

At least ten counts were recorded for this clonotype. The V gene is TRBV7-2, the J gene TRBJ1-1; TRBD1 matches 7 bases. The CDR3 length is 13 residues. With 4 bases clipped from V and 3 bases from J, the junction kept 2 bases outside the gene matches. Germline V gives CDR1 SGHTA, CDR2 FQGNSA. The CDR3 region has the DNA TGTGCCAGCAGCTCAGGGGGGGACACTGAAGCTTTCTTT. Residues: CASSSGGDTEAFF.

This clonotype was detected ten times or more. The chain couples TRBV5-1 to TRBJ2-7, with D possibly TRBD2 on 6 matching bases. V lost 0 bases and J lost 5, with 12 bases in between. The CDR3 contains 14 residues. Germline V CDR1 and CDR2: SGHRS, YFSETQ. The CDR3 region is CASSLAQSGDEQYF. The CDR3 coding sequence is TGCGCCAGCAGCTTGGCTCAGTCGGGGGACGAGCAGTACTTC.

In its sample, this clonotype was seen many times. This chain links TRBV18 with TRBJ2-5; possibly TRBD1 for D (6 bases). The germline CDR1 and CDR2 sequences are KGHSH and LQKENI. This CDR3 is built from 13 residues. Trimming cost V 4 bases and J 2 bases, with 8 bases left between them. Written as DNA, the CDR3 is TGTGCCAGCTCACAAAGGGGGCAAGAGACCCAGTACTTC. Protein sequence: CASSQRGQETQYF. The entire variable domain, with the rest obtained from reference TRBV18 and TRBJ2-5, is as follows: NAGVMQNPRHLVRRRGQEARLRCSPMKGHSHVYWYRQLPEEGLKFMVYLQKENIIDESGMPKERFSAEFPKEGPSILRIQQVVRGDSAAYFCASSQRGQETQYFGPGTRLLVL.

This clonotype was counted at least ten times. The chain links TRBV4-3 to TRBJ2-3; no clear D. The length of the CDR3 is 14 residues. Between the trimmed V and J ends, which lost 4 bases and 1 base, there was a span of 9 bases. Germline loops: CDR1 LGHNA, CDR2 YSLEER. DNA of the CDR3: TGCGCCAGCAGCCTCGAGAAGGGCACAGATACGCAGTATTTT. Its translation is CASSLEKGTDTQYF.

This clonotype has at least ten counts. The chain carries TRBV7-3 and TRBJ2-1, with D perhaps TRBD1 (5 bases). Germline assignment: CDR1 SGHTA and CDR2 FQGTGA. CDR3 length equals 12 residues. Trimming removed 1 base from V and 9 bases from J, with 7 bases in between. CDR3 sequence (DNA): TGTGCCAGCAGCTTAAATAGGGGTGAGCAGTTCTTC. Encoded protein: CASSLNRGEQFF.

This clonotype has ten or more counts. The CDR3 bases are TGTGCCAGCAGCCCTGCCGGGACAGGGGGCCTGGAAGCTTTCTTT. Translating it yields CASSPAGTGGLEAFF. This chain connects TRBV28 to TRBJ1-1; 12 bases agree with TRBD1. Germline CDR1 MDHEN, CDR2 SYDVKM. J gave up 8 bases and V 6 bases, and 10 bases lay outside the gene matches. The length of the CDR3 is 15 residues.

J is TRBJ1-6 and V is TRBV10-3, with D perhaps matching TRBD1 (5 bases). Deletions cut 0 bases from V and 8 bases from J, with 8 bases between. Germline-derived CDR1 and CDR2 are ENHRY and SYGVKD. CDR3 length equals 14 residues. CDR3 DNA sequence: TGTGCCATCAGTGAGTCGGGGGGAGATTCACCCCTCCACTTT. It yields the protein CAISESGGDSPLHF.

The V and J genes are TRBV28 and TRBJ2-7; tentative D call: TRBD1 (5 bases). V lost 1 base to trimming and J lost 7 bases, with 11 bases between them. CDR3 length: 13 amino acids. Per the germline V gene, CDR1 is MDHEN and CDR2 is SYDVKM. This CDR3 is CASSLLGVGEQYF. CDR3 nucleotides: TGTGCCAGCAGTTTATTAGGGGTGGGAGAGCAGTACTTC.

Many counts were recorded for this clonotype. The chain links TRBV5-1 to TRBJ1-2, with 9 bases fitting TRBD1. Looked up from germline, CDR1 is SGHRS and CDR2 is YFSETQ. J was trimmed by 4 bases and V by 4 bases; bases with no gene match: 8. This CDR3 is 15 amino acids long. CDR3 bases: TGCGCCAGCAGCCACGGGACAGGGCCGGGCTATGGCTACACCTTC. Protein: CASSHGTGPGYGYTF.

This clonotype came up many times. J is TRBJ1-1 and V is TRBV10-3; 8 bases align to TRBD1. Germline CDR1 and CDR2: ENHRY and SYGVKD. The CDR3 is 15 amino acids. V gave up 5 bases and J gave up 1 base; unmatched junction bases: 6. This CDR3 reads CAISNNRGANTEAFF. In nucleotides, the CDR3 is TGTGCCATCAGTAATAACAGGGGGGCGAACACTGAAGCTTTCTTT.

This clonotype was detected ten times or more. The chain couples TRBV7-8 to TRBJ1-2; TRBD1 is a possible D gene (6 bases). Germline CDR1 and CDR2: SGHVS and FQNEAQ. Trimming cost V 2 bases and J 8 bases, with 15 bases left between them. The CDR3 totals 14 residues. The CDR3 spells CASSLRRGGEGYTF. The DNA for the CDR3 is TGTGCCAGCAGCTTACGCAGGGGTGGCGAGGGCTACACCTTC. Drawing the rest from reference TRBV7-8 and TRBJ1-2, the complete variable domain is GAGVSQSPRYKVAKRGQDVALRCDPISGHVSLFWYQQALGQGPEFLTYFQNEAQLDKSGLPSDRFFAERPEGSVSTLKIQRTQQEDSAVYLCASSLRRGGEGYTFGSGTRLTVV.

This clonotype is medium-sized within its sample. The CDR3 bases are TGTGCCAGCAGACCAGATACCTCGCACAATGAGCAGTTCTTC. Its protein product is CASRPDTSHNEQFF. This chain joins TRBV12-3 or TRBV12-4 and TRBJ2-1; no firm D call. The CDR3 is 14 residues long. V lost 6 bases to trimming and J lost 5 bases, with 14 bases between them.

The sample holds many counts of this clonotype. CDR3 protein: CASSEALEGGELFF. As DNA, the CDR3 is TGTGCCAGCAGTGAAGCGCTCGAGGGCGGGGAGCTGTTTTTT. The genes are TRBV6-1 and TRBJ2-2; TRBD2 is a possible D gene (5 bases). Germline lookup yields CDR1 MNHNS and CDR2 SASEGT. The V end was cut by 0 bases, the J end by 7 bases, with 9 bases between. The CDR3 length is 14 residues.

This clonotype was recorded at least ten times. The junction differs from germline at one of its ends, possibly a read error. CDR3 protein: CASSLGPRRTDTQYF. The CDR3 DNA reads TGTGCTAGCAGCTTGGGACCGAGGCGGACAGATACGCAGTATTTT. This chain joins TRBV7-7 and TRBJ2-3, with D possibly called TRBD1 or TRBD2 (5 bases each). The CDR3 is made up of 15 amino acids. Germline assignment: CDR1 SSHAT and CDR2 FNYEAQ (reference sequence).

The table lists this clonotype with many counts. The chain employs TRBV20-1 and TRBJ2-3; possibly TRBD2 for D (5 bases). Deletions cut 7 bases from V and 2 bases from J, with 16 bases between. CDR1 is DFQATT, CDR2 SNEGSKA, per germline (reference sequence). CDR3 size: 14 residues. This CDR3 reads CSVPHSGTTDTQYF. CDR3 in DNA: TGCAGTGTCCCACACAGCGGAACCACAGATACGCAGTATTTT.

This chain uses TRBV3-1 with TRBJ2-7, with 7 bases lining up with TRBD1. J lost 3 bases, V lost 4 bases, and 9 bases had no gene match. CDR1 and CDR2 from the germline V gene are LGHDT and YNNKEL (reference sequence). This CDR3 contains 15 residues. CDR3 in DNA: TGTGCCAGCAGCCCAAGTAGGACAGGAGGCTACGAGCAGTACTTC. Translating gives CASSPSRTGGYEQYF.

This clonotype has at least ten counts. J is TRBJ1-6 and V is TRBV5-1; 9 bases match TRBD1. V dropped 5 bases and J dropped 9; count of bases not matched to a gene: 6. This CDR3 region has 14 residues. Germline V gene sequence: CDR1 SGHRS, CDR2 YFSETQ. The CDR3 DNA sequence: TGCGCCAGCAGTACGGGACAGGGCACTTCACCCCTCCACTTT. Residues: CASSTGQGTSPLHF.

In this sample, this clonotype turned up a few times. The CDR3 DNA reads TGTGCCAGCAGCAAAGTGGGGGGTTTGAGCAATCAGCCCCAGCATTTT. This sequence encodes CASSKVGGLSNQPQHF. V usage is TRBV21-1 and J usage is TRBJ1-5; the table gives TRBD1 as D, unverified against the DNA. TRBV21-1 counts as a pseudogene. The CDR3 is made up of 16 amino acids.

This clonotype was detected a few times. CDR3 in DNA: TGCGCCAGCAGCCAGCCCCCGAGGGGACAGGGTATTGAAAAACTGTTTTTT. It translates to CASSQPPRGQGIEKLFF. The chain uses TRBV4-1 and TRBJ1-4; 9 nucleotides match TRBD1. The germline V gene encodes CDR1 MGHRA and CDR2 YSYEKL. V dropped 3 bases and J dropped 7; count of bases not matched to a gene: 12. This CDR3 has 17 residues.

There are many counts of this clonotype. CDR3 coding DNA: TGCGCCAGCAGCCAAGACGGGCTTCCCAGCACAGATACGCAGTATTTT. Amino acid sequence: CASSQDGLPSTDTQYF. The V and J genes are TRBV4-3 and TRBJ2-3; D not resolved. The germline gives CDR1 LGHNA, CDR2 YSLEER. V was clipped by 0 bases and J by 0 bases, with 10 bases between them. The CDR3 totals 16 residues.

This clonotype was recorded many times. The chain recombines TRBV6-2 or TRBV6-3 with TRBJ2-1; weak D call: TRBD2 (6 bases). The germline V gene has CDR1 MNHEY and CDR2 SVGEGT. Trimming removed 10 bases from V and 0 bases from J, with 16 bases in between. The CDR3 length is 15 residues. The CDR3 DNA reads TGTGCCACCGGGGGAGATCTACGCTCCTACAATGAGCAGTTCTTC. Its protein product is CATGGDLRSYNEQFF.